The 9 T cell receptor beta chains in this list originate from one sample, sequenced in a study of T cell clones after liver transplantation. Clones were sequenced by immunoSEQ multiplex PCR, and TCRdb holds only the in-frame ones, with some missing. The data show over 90,000 clones, about 80% seen once. Sequencing used CD4+ T cells from blood, obtained approximately 43 months after liver transplant. The receptors were sampled from a human patient who received a liver transplant. Some T cells may be graft donor cells.

The V call is TRBV5-4, the J call TRBJ2-2; TRBD2 aligns across 8 bases. The CDR3 runs to 16 residues. CDR1 is SGHNT and CDR2 is YYREEE in the germline V gene (reference sequence). Unmatched junction bases numbered 6, after V lost 3 bases and J lost 2 bases. The CDR3 coding sequence is TGTGCCAGCAGCTCCGTCGGGGGGGAAAACACCGGGGAGCTGTTTTTT. Protein sequence: CASSSVGGENTGELFF.

This chain uses TRBV9 with TRBJ1-3; tentative D call: TRBD1 (5 bases). Trimming took off 0 bases at V and 2 bases at J, with 6 bases between the two ends. CDR1 is SGDLS and CDR2 is YYNGEE in the germline V gene. The CDR3 spans 14 residues. The CDR3 region has the DNA TGTGCCAGCAGCGTAGAAGGGGCTGGAAACACCATATATTTT. Its translation: CASSVEGAGNTIYF.

The V call is TRBV7-3, the J call TRBJ2-6; unclear D gene. The CDR3 consists of 12 residues. Germline assignment: CDR1 SGHTA and CDR2 FQGTGA. Trimming took off 6 bases at V and 1 base at J, with 1 base between the two ends. This CDR3 reads CASRSGANVLTF. The CDR3 nucleotides read TGTGCCAGCAGGTCTGGGGCCAACGTCCTGACTTTC.

This chain links TRBV7-3 with TRBJ2-1; tentative D call: TRBD1 (5 bases). The CDR3 contains 15 residues. Germline assignment: CDR1 SGHTA and CDR2 FQGTGA. Trimming took off 4 bases at V and 0 bases at J, with 10 bases between the two ends. The CDR3: CASSWTSSSYNEQFF. The CDR3 DNA reads as TGTGCCAGCAGCTGGACATCGAGCTCCTACAATGAGCAGTTCTTC.

This chain joins TRBV5-6 and TRBJ2-1, with D tentatively TRBD1 or TRBD2 (5 bases each). Trimming took 4 bases from V and 4 from J, leaving 12 bases between them. There are 14 residues in the CDR3. The germline V gene encodes CDR1 SGHDT and CDR2 YYEEEE. CDR3 bases: TGTGCCAGCAGCCGTCCGGGACCTTACAATGAGCAGTTCTTC. Its protein is CASSRPGPYNEQFF.

This rearrangement joins TRBV10-3 to TRBJ2-7; 7 bases are a match to TRBD1. The CDR3 totals 14 residues. Trimming removed 3 bases from V and 3 bases from J; junction bases left unmatched: 5. Germline V gene sequence: CDR1 ENHRY, CDR2 SYGVKD. CDR3: CAISEGQGVYEQYF. The CDR3 coding sequence is TGTGCCATCAGTGAAGGGCAGGGGGTCTACGAGCAGTACTTC.

The rearrangement links TRBV5-1 to TRBJ2-3; D gene ambiguous. V dropped 4 bases and J dropped 0 bases, with 9 bases sitting between them. In germline, CDR1 is SGHRS, CDR2 YFSETQ. The CDR3 is 14 residues long. The CDR3 sequence is CASSGLHSTDTQYF. CDR3 nucleotides: TGCGCCAGCAGCGGCCTCCACAGCACAGATACGCAGTATTTT. The full variable domain, with the rest looked up from reference TRBV5-1 and TRBJ2-3, is KAGVTQTPRYLIKTRGQQVTLSCSPISGHRSVSWYQQTPGQGLQFLFEYFSETQRNKGNFPGRFSGRQFSNSRSEMNVSTLELGDSALYLCASSGLHSTDTQYFGPGTRLTVL.

J is TRBJ2-7 and V is TRBV19, with TRBD1 identical over 8 bases. This CDR3 is 13 amino acids long. The germline V gene encodes CDR1 LNHDA and CDR2 SQIVND (reference sequence). The trim removed 5 bases at V and 6 bases at J, leaving 6 bases unmatched. The CDR3 coding sequence is TGTGCCAGTAGTGGGGCACAGGGGGGCGAGCAGTACTTC. Its protein is CASSGAQGGEQYF.

This clone showed up just once. The rearrangement links TRBV30 to TRBJ1-2; the D gene is possibly TRBD1 (5 bases). The CDR3 consists of 10 residues. CDR1 GTSNPN and CDR2 SVGIG come from the germline V gene (reference sequence). The ends were cut back, 1 base at V and 8 bases at J, with 5 bases in the middle. The CDR3 region has the DNA TGTGCCTGGAGTGGGGGGGGCTACACCTTC. Translating it yields CAWSGGGYTF.